This is a list of T cell receptor beta chains from one sample in a study of blood T cell repertoires in COVID-19. The method was immunoSEQ multiplex PCR; TCRdb's version includes in-frame clones alone and lacks a portion of them. The sample has roughly 700,000 clones; over 80% are singletons. The sequencing input was peripheral blood. The receptors derive from a woman between 18 and 29 years old with acute or convalescent COVID-19. Each CDR3 is given with its conserved first and last residue. A D gene is named only where the DNA matches it firmly. Part of the rows lack a size; the others show once, few, many or a class for expanded clones.

J: TRBJ1-5
size: .
D: TRBD1
V: TRBV5-1
DNA: TGCGCCAGCAGCCGGGGACAGGGGATCGAATTGCTTAGCAATCAGCCCCAGCATTTT
CDR3: CASSRGQGIELLSNQPQHF

J: TRBJ1-1
size: .
D: .
V: TRBV30
DNA: TGTGCCTGGAGACCCCGGGGACTTGAAGCTTTCTTT
CDR3: CAWRPRGLEAFF

J: TRBJ2-1
size: .
D: .
V: TRBV6-6
DNA: TGTGCCAGCAGTTATAGTCGGGACTACAATGAGCAGTTCTTC
CDR3: CASSYSRDYNEQFF

J: TRBJ2-7
size: .
D: .
V: TRBV18
DNA: TGTGCCAGCTCACGAGTTCACAGGGAGGGGGAGCAGTACTTC
CDR3: CASSRVHREGEQYF

J: TRBJ1-2
size: .
D: .
V: TRBV29-1
DNA: TGCAGCGTTGAGGCGGCAGGACAGAGCTATGGCTACACCTTC
CDR3: CSVEAAGQSYGYTF

J: TRBJ2-5
size: .
D: TRBD2
V: TRBV5-1
DNA: TGCGCCAGCAGCACGGGACTACCTCTATTCCAAGAGACCCAGTACTTC
CDR3: CASSTGLPLFQETQYF

J: TRBJ2-1
size: .
D: TRBD2
V: TRBV9
DNA: TGTGCCAGCAGCCGCAGCGGGGGATTTAATGAGCAGTTCTTC
CDR3: CASSRSGGFNEQFF

J: TRBJ1-5
size: few
D: TRBD1
V: TRBV28
DNA: TGTGCCAGCAGTACCGGACAGGGAGTAAATCAGCCCCAGCATTTT
CDR3: CASSTGQGVNQPQHF

J: TRBJ1-5
size: .
D: .
V: TRBV7-8
DNA: TGTGCCAGCAGCGCGGTCCCCGGGGGAGGTCAGCCCCAGCATTTT
CDR3: CASSAVPGGGQPQHF

J: TRBJ2-3
size: .
D: .
V: TRBV19
DNA: TGTGCCAGCGACGACCGGGGGGCCCCCGCAGATACGCAGTATTTT
CDR3: CASDDRGAPADTQYF

J: TRBJ2-7
size: .
D: TRBD1
V: TRBV7-9
DNA: TGTGCCAGCAGCTTAGCGCAGGGGGCTAGCTACGAGCAGTACTTC
CDR3: CASSLAQGASYEQYF

J: TRBJ1-5
size: .
D: TRBD1
V: TRBV6-5
DNA: TGTGCCAGCAGTCCCAGGGACAGTAGCAATCAGCCCCAGCATTTT
CDR3: CASSPRDSSNQPQHF

J: TRBJ1-1
size: .
D: .
V: TRBV7-6
DNA: TGTGCCAGCAGCTTAGCGCCGGGTGCGTCAGAAGCTTTCTTT
CDR3: CASSLAPGASEAFF

J: TRBJ1-2
size: .
D: TRBD1
V: TRBV24-1
DNA: TGTGCCACCAGTGGCTGGAGGGACAGGGGTGACTATGGCTACACCTTC
CDR3: CATSGWRDRGDYGYTF

J: TRBJ1-6
size: .
D: TRBD1
V: TRBV28
DNA: TGTGCCAGCAGCTGGGACAGGGTGCTGAATAATTCACCCCTCCACTTT
CDR3: CASSWDRVLNNSPLHF

J: TRBJ1-2
size: .
D: TRBD1
V: TRBV30
DNA: TGTGCCGGCTCAACCTCGGACAGGGAGGGCTATGGCTACACCTTC
CDR3: CAGSTSDREGYGYTF

J: TRBJ1-1
size: .
D: .
V: TRBV3-1/TRBV3-2
DNA: TGTGCCAGCAGCCAAGAAGGTTTCCGGGGCACTGAAGCTTTCTTT
CDR3: CASSQEGFRGTEAFF

J: TRBJ2-3
size: .
D: .
V: TRBV7-2
DNA: TGTGCCAGCAGCCTGGCAGGGGCAAAAGTGGGTACGCAGTATTTT
CDR3: CASSLAGAKVGTQYF

J: TRBJ2-7
size: .
D: TRBD1
V: TRBV5-6
DNA: TGTGCCAGCAGCCCGGACAGGGTTAGCTCCTACGAGCAGTACTTC
CDR3: CASSPDRVSSYEQYF

J: TRBJ1-1
size: .
D: .
V: TRBV19
DNA: TGTGCCAGTAGTGAGAGTCACACTGAAGCTTTCTTT
CDR3: CASSESHTEAFF

J: TRBJ2-1
size: .
D: TRBD1
V: TRBV5-6
DNA: TGTGCCAGCAGCCAACAGGGGGATGAGCAGTTCTTC
CDR3: CASSQQGDEQFF

J: TRBJ1-6
size: .
D: .
V: TRBV3-1/TRBV3-2
DNA: TGTGCCAGCAGCCAAGATAGAGCGACAGGTCCACCCCTCCACTTT
CDR3: CASSQDRATGPPLHF

J: TRBJ1-2
size: .
D: .
V: TRBV6-5
DNA: TGTGCCAGCAGCGCGACAGCGGGCTATGGCTACACCTTC
CDR3: CASSATAGYGYTF

J: TRBJ1-2
size: .
D: .
V: TRBV2
DNA: TGTGCCAGCAGTGAGGGCAGTCCTTCTCCCCATTTC
CDR3: CASSEGSPSPHF

J: TRBJ1-1
size: .
D: .
V: TRBV4-3
DNA: TGCGCCAGCAGCCAAAACGCAGCGAAATCGAGGACTGAAGCTTTCTTT
CDR3: CASSQNAAKSRTEAFF